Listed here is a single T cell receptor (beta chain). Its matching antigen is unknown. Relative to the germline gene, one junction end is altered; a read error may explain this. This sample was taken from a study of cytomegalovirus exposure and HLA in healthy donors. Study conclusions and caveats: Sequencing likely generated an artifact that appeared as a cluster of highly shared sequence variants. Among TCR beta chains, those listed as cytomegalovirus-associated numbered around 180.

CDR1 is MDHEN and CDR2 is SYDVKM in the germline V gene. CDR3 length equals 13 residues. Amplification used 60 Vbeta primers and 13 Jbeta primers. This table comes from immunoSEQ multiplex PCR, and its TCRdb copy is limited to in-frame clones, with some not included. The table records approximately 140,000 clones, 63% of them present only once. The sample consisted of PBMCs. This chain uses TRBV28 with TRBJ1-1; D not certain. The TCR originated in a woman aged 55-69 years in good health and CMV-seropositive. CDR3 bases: TGTGCCAGCAGCTCGTTCATGAACACCGAAGCTTTCTTT. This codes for CASSSFMNTEAFF.